This T cell receptor (beta chain) was retrieved from a study of blood T cells in healthy people across ages. The study, taken as a whole, reports: More naive CD4+ cells and higher diversity marked long-lived donors relative to aged donors.

Looked up from germline, CDR1 is MNHEY and CDR2 is SMNVEV (reference sequence). CDR3 length: 15 residues. Using a J-beta primer mix together with a sample-barcoded 5' primer, a second PCR was run for about 6 to 11 cycles. TCRdb used MiXCR to reprocess the 5' RACE reads, holding one entry per CDR3 protein. The sample shows about 500,000 distinct CDR3 sequences, about 25% of them seen only once. With regard to this clonotype: No antigen is known for it. The germline gene is not matched at one end of the junction; a read error may be the cause.

The same sample was also used in a study of T cells of mothers and their children.

This sequence originates from a boy aged 10-17 years in good health. V usage is TRBV27 and J usage is TRBJ2-7; 10 bases are shared with TRBD1. Sequencing was carried out using blood. The CDR3 region is CASSLLGTGAYVQYF. The CDR3 nucleotides are TGTGCCAGCAGTTTATTGGGGACAGGGGCCTACGTGCAGTACTTC.